The 30 T cell receptor beta chains below come from one sample, sequenced in a study of blood T cell repertoires in COVID-19. This table comes from immunoSEQ multiplex PCR, and its TCRdb copy is limited to in-frame clones, with some not included. Among about 160,000 clones listed, roughly 83% were seen once. Sample: peripheral blood. All receptors derive from an elderly woman with active or convalescent COVID-19.

The table lists this clone with a few counts. The CDR3 sequence is CASSPGRFNYGYTF. For the CDR3, the DNA is TGTGCCAGCAGCCCCGGCAGGTTTAACTATGGCTACACCTTC. The chain joins TRBV7-8 to TRBJ1-2; D not certain. The germline CDR1 and CDR2 sequences are SGHVS and FQNEAQ. This CDR3 spans 14 amino acids. V was clipped by 5 bases and J by 1 base, with 11 bases between them.

The rearrangement uses TRBV5-5 and TRBJ1-2, with D uncertain. V shed 2 bases and J shed 4 bases, with 12 bases lying between them. The length of the CDR3 is 14 residues. Germline loops: CDR1 SGHKS, CDR2 YYEKEE (reference sequence). CDR3 bases: TGTGCCAGCAGCTTTAATGAGGTCCCCTATGGCTACACCTTC. Protein sequence: CASSFNEVPYGYTF.

This clone was detected a few times. This rearrangement joins TRBV5-6 to TRBJ2-3; D unresolved. The CDR3 length is 13 residues. The germline V gene has CDR1 SGHDT and CDR2 YYEEEE. V shed 0 bases and J shed 0 bases, with 2 bases lying between them. The chain's CDR3 is CASSLASTDTQYF. CDR3 nucleotide sequence: TGTGCCAGCAGCTTGGCTAGCACAGATACGCAGTATTTT.

The rearrangement joins TRBV18 to TRBJ2-2; 7 bases agree with TRBD1. This CDR3 is built from 17 residues. Trimming removed 3 bases from V and 5 bases from J; junction bases left unmatched: 12. Germline CDR1 is KGHSH and CDR2 is LQKENI. Here the CDR3 DNA reads TGTGCCAGCTCACCCAGCCGGACAGGCGTGGGTACCGGGGAGCTGTTTTTT. It encodes CASSPSRTGVGTGELFF.

The V and J genes are TRBV7-6 and TRBJ2-7; no firm D call. The CDR3 is 14 residues long. V lost 1 base to trimming and J lost 1 base, with 8 bases between them. Germline-derived CDR1 and CDR2 are SGHVS and FNYEAQ. The CDR3 sequence: CASSLGAQSYEQYF. The CDR3 DNA reads as TGTGCCAGCAGCTTAGGGGCTCAGTCCTACGAGCAGTACTTC.

The V and J genes are TRBV29-1 and TRBJ1-1; 8 bases are shared with TRBD1. The CDR3 has 14 amino acids. Germline trimming cut 5 bases from V and 1 base from J; bases unmatched to any gene: 6. CDR1 is SQVTM, CDR2 ANQGSEA, per germline. This chain's CDR3 is CSVQGGTGNTEAFF. CDR3 bases: TGCAGCGTTCAAGGGGGGACAGGGAACACTGAAGCTTTCTTT. The complete variable domain, with remaining parts taken from reference TRBV29-1 and TRBJ1-1, reads SAVISQKPSRDICQRGTSLTIQCQVDSQVTMMFWYRQQPGQSLTLIATANQGSEATYESGFVIDKFPISRPNLTFSTLTVSNMSPEDSSIYLCSVQGGTGNTEAFFGQGTRLTVV.

The chain recombines TRBV5-4 with TRBJ2-3, with a tentative D call TRBD1 (6 bases). This CDR3 is 14 amino acids long. Trimming shortened V by 4 bases and J by 1 base, and 10 bases separated the two germline ends. Germline CDR1 is SGHNT and CDR2 is YYREEE (reference sequence). CDR3 protein: CASSRRQGTDTQYF. The CDR3 region has the DNA TGTGCCAGCAGCAGACGACAGGGCACAGATACGCAGTATTTT. Full variable domain (outside the CDR3, taken from reference TRBV5-4 and TRBJ2-3): ETGVTQSPTHLIKTRGQQVTLRCSSQSGHNTVSWYQQALGQGPQFIFQYYREEENGRGNFPPRFSGLQFPNYSSELNVNALELDDSALYLCASSRRQGTDTQYFGPGTRLTVL.

The chain couples TRBV5-1 to TRBJ1-1; possible D gene TRBD1, 6 bases. Germline loops: CDR1 SGHRS, CDR2 YFSETQ. The CDR3 is made up of 16 amino acids. V lost 3 bases to trimming and J lost 3 bases, with 18 bases between them. The CDR3 reads CASSYGTSTLYTEAFF. The CDR3 DNA follows: TGCGCCAGCAGCTATGGGACATCCACTTTGTACACTGAAGCTTTCTTT.

The V call is TRBV19, the J call TRBJ2-5; 9 bases are shared with TRBD1. CDR1 LNHDA and CDR2 SQIVND come from the germline V gene (reference sequence). With V trimmed by 5 bases and J by 5 bases, 9 bases remained unmatched. The CDR3 loop spans 15 amino acids. CDR3 sequence (DNA): TGTGCCAGTAGTGCCTCCAGGGACAGGGTGGAGACCCAGTACTTC. This sequence encodes CASSASRDRVETQYF.

V is TRBV5-5 and J is TRBJ2-3; tentative D call: TRBD2 (5 bases). Per germline, CDR1 SGHKS and CDR2 YYEKEE (reference sequence). V was shortened by 6 bases and J by 8 bases, with 19 bases between the two germline ends. This CDR3 spans 14 amino acids. CDR3 sequence reads: CASTDPSASSTQYF. CDR3 DNA: TGTGCCAGCACCGACCCCTCTGCTAGCTCTACGCAGTATTTT.

J is TRBJ2-1 and V is TRBV6-2 or TRBV6-3; TRBD2 is a possible D gene (6 bases). Trimming took off 2 bases at V and 3 bases at J, with 14 bases between the two ends. The CDR3 has 16 amino acids. Germline assignment: CDR1 MNHEY and CDR2 SVGEGT. As DNA, the CDR3 is TGTGCCAGCAGTTACGTCGGGGGTGTCATCTACAATGAGCAGTTCTTC. It translates to CASSYVGGVIYNEQFF.

The chain is built from TRBV19 and TRBJ2-1, with 9 bases aligning to TRBD2. The junction had 10 bases not matched to a gene; V was cut back by 7 bases and J by 6 bases. The length of the CDR3 is 15 residues. The V gene's germline CDR1 is LNHDA and CDR2 SQIVND (reference sequence). As DNA, the CDR3 is TGTGCCAGTACTCCGACTAGCGGCCACCTCAATGAGCAGTTCTTC. Translating it yields CASTPTSGHLNEQFF.

The CDR3 reads CASSLEGPGSNQPQHF. The CDR3 DNA is TGTGCCAGCAGTTTGGAAGGGCCGGGGAGCAATCAGCCCCAGCATTTT. The gene calls are TRBV27 and TRBJ1-5; D not certain. The CDR3 is made up of 16 amino acids. V lost 3 bases and J lost 1, with 13 bases in between. Germline CDR1 is MNHEY and CDR2 is SMNVEV (reference sequence).

The table lists this clone with a count of one. The chain joins TRBV6-1 to TRBJ2-1; D may be TRBD2 (7 bases). Looked up from germline, CDR1 is MNHNS and CDR2 is SASEGT. V was trimmed by 3 bases and J by 15 bases, leaving 18 bases between them. This CDR3 comprises 13 residues. The chain's CDR3 is CASSDSGGPLWFF. The CDR3 DNA sequence: TGTGCCAGCAGTGATTCGGGGGGCCCCCTATGGTTCTTC.

This chain joins TRBV5-1 and TRBJ1-2; possible D gene TRBD1, 5 bases. V lost 3 bases to trimming and J lost 4 bases, with 13 bases between them. CDR1 is SGHRS and CDR2 is YFSETQ in the germline V gene. CDR3 length: 14 residues. CDR3 coding DNA: TGCGCCAGCAGCTCCGGGGGGGTCGGCTATGGCTACACCTTC. Protein sequence: CASSSGGVGYGYTF.

The chain combines TRBV5-6 with TRBJ1-2; possible D gene TRBD1, 5 bases. Trimming cost V 2 bases and J 0 bases, with 14 bases left between them. CDR3 length: 16 residues. Germline CDR1 and CDR2: SGHDT and YYEEEE. The CDR3 here is CASSLGVRLANYGYTF. CDR3 in DNA: TGTGCCAGCAGCTTAGGGGTGCGGTTAGCTAACTATGGCTACACCTTC.

The V gene is TRBV19, the J gene TRBJ1-3; 8 bases fit TRBD1. The CDR3 spans 17 residues. Trimming took 6 bases from V and 0 from J; bases not matched to a gene: 10. Germline V gene sequence: CDR1 LNHDA, CDR2 SQIVND (reference sequence). CDR3: CASRDRDRRLSGNTIYF. DNA of the CDR3: TGTGCCAGTAGGGACCGGGACAGGAGACTCTCTGGAAACACCATATATTTT.

The rearrangement joins TRBV7-2 to TRBJ1-6; D gene uncertain. V lost 5 bases and J 9 bases, leaving 17 bases between the germline ends. The CDR3 has 15 amino acids. Germline CDR1 is SGHTA and CDR2 is FQGNSA. This CDR3 reads CASSPVAVGGSPLHF. CDR3 nucleotide sequence: TGTGCCAGCAGCCCGGTAGCGGTTGGAGGTTCACCCCTCCACTTT. Full variable domain (missing parts from reference TRBV7-2 and TRBJ1-6): GAGVSQSPSNKVTEKGKDVELRCDPISGHTALYWYRQSLGQGLEFLIYFQGNSAPDKSGLPSDRFSAERTGGSVSTLTIQRTQQEDSAVYLCASSPVAVGGSPLHFGNGTRLTVT.

The chain links TRBV19 to TRBJ2-7; 8 bases fit TRBD2. Germline V gene sequence: CDR1 LNHDA, CDR2 SQIVND (reference sequence). J was trimmed by 2 bases and V by 10 bases; bases with no gene match: 16. This CDR3 contains 16 residues. CDR3: CATQSPGGARPYEQYF. CDR3 bases: TGTGCCACTCAAAGCCCCGGGGGGGCGAGGCCCTACGAGCAGTACTTC.

This sequence joins TRBV5-4 and TRBJ1-2; D unresolved. The germline gives CDR1 SGHNT, CDR2 YYREEE (reference sequence). This CDR3 spans 14 amino acids. The V end lost 4 bases, the J end lost 5 bases, and 15 bases lay between the germline ends. The CDR3, as DNA: TGTGCCAGCAGCCAAGACACTCGGATATATGGCTACACCTTC. It specifies CASSQDTRIYGYTF.

The V and J genes are TRBV19 and TRBJ1-5; D call uncertain. The germline gives CDR1 LNHDA, CDR2 SQIVND (reference sequence). V lost 2 bases, J lost 3 bases, and 14 bases lay in between. The CDR3 sequence is 16 residues long. CDR3 protein: CASSITPQVDNQPQHF. CDR3 sequence (DNA): TGTGCCAGTAGTATAACCCCCCAGGTGGACAATCAGCCCCAGCATTTT.

The rearrangement uses TRBV24-1 and TRBJ2-1, with D possibly matching TRBD1 (6 bases). The V end was cut by 4 bases, the J end by 4 bases, with 19 bases between. In germline, CDR1 is KGHDR, CDR2 SFDVKD. The CDR3 is 17 residues long. This chain's CDR3 is CATSEERTETGYNEQFF. For the CDR3, the DNA is TGTGCCACCAGTGAGGAACGGACAGAAACGGGGTACAATGAGCAGTTCTTC.

V is TRBV11-2 and J is TRBJ2-2; D may be TRBD2 (6 bases). Germline V lookup: CDR1 SGHAT, CDR2 FQNNGV. Trimming took off 5 bases at V and 6 bases at J, with 13 bases between the two ends. The CDR3 contains 14 residues. CDR3 residues: CASSPDYLAGELFF. CDR3 bases: TGTGCCAGCAGCCCGGACTACCTTGCCGGGGAGCTGTTTTTT.

The genes are TRBV19 and TRBJ1-5; 8 bases fit TRBD1. V lost 4 bases to trimming and J lost 3 bases; unmatched junction nucleotides: 8. CDR1 and CDR2 from the germline V gene are LNHDA and SQIVND (reference sequence). This CDR3 region has 16 residues. The CDR3 DNA reads TGTGCCAGTAGTACCCCGGGACAGGCGATCAATCAGCCCCAGCATTTT. This sequence encodes CASSTPGQAINQPQHF.

The chain links TRBV4-2 to TRBJ2-6; 11 bases agree with TRBD1. V lost 3 bases to trimming and J lost 0 bases; unmatched junction nucleotides: 7. CDR1 and CDR2 from the germline V gene are LGHNA and YNFKEQ. CDR3 size: 19 residues. Written as DNA, the CDR3 is TGTGCCAGCAGCCAGGTCCCGGGACAGGGGGACTCTGGGGCCAACGTCCTGACTTTC. This sequence encodes CASSQVPGQGDSGANVLTF.

Here the CDR3 DNA reads TGCGCCAGCAGCCCGGGACAGGGCGGCAATGAGCAGTTCTTC. Translated: CASSPGQGGNEQFF. This sequence joins TRBV5-1 and TRBJ2-1; 9 bases agree with TRBD1. The CDR3 spans 14 residues. Germline CDR1 SGHRS, CDR2 YFSETQ. The trim removed 4 bases at V and 6 bases at J, leaving 5 bases unmatched.

Here the CDR3 DNA reads TGCGCCAGCAGCTTGGCCGGGAACTATGGCTACACCTTC. This gives the protein CASSLAGNYGYTF. The V and J genes are TRBV5-1 and TRBJ1-2; D unclear. In germline, CDR1 is SGHRS, CDR2 YFSETQ. The CDR3 sequence is 13 residues long. Deletions cut 0 bases from V and 2 bases from J, with 5 bases between.

A few counts support this clone. The CDR3 reads CASSSGTGGTQETQYF. The CDR3 DNA is TGTGCCAGCAGCTCCGGGACAGGGGGCACCCAAGAGACCCAGTACTTC. The V and J genes are TRBV11-2 and TRBJ2-5, with TRBD1 matching over 12 bases. Germline V gives CDR1 SGHAT, CDR2 FQNNGV. V shed 4 bases, J shed 1 base, and the junction held 4 bases outside the gene matches. This CDR3 comprises 16 residues.

The V gene is TRBV10-3, the J gene TRBJ2-7, with no clear D. V lost 0 bases and J 7 bases, leaving 7 bases between the germline ends. The V gene's germline CDR1 is ENHRY and CDR2 SYGVKD. This CDR3 has 12 residues. For the CDR3, the DNA is TGTGCCATCAGTGAGTCGAGTTGGGAGCAGTACTTC. Its protein is CAISESSWEQYF.

The DNA of the CDR3 is TGTGCCAGCAGCCCGGATGACAGAGACACAGATACGCAGTATTTT. Translated: CASSPDDRDTDTQYF. V and J are TRBV7-8 and TRBJ2-3; D possibly corresponds to TRBD1 (5 bases). With 5 bases removed from V and 2 bases from J, the gap between germline ends came to 14 bases. The CDR3 has 15 amino acids. Germline assignment: CDR1 SGHVS and CDR2 FQNEAQ.